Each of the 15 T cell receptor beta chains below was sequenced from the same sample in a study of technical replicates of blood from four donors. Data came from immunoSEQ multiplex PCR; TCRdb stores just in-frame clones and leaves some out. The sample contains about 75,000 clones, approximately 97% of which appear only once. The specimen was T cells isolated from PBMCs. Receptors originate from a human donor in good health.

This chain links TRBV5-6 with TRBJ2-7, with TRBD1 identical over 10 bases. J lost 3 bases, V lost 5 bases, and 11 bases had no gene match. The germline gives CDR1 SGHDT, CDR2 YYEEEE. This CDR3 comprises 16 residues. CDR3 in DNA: TGTGCCAGCAGTCACGGACAGGGGGTCTTGTTCTACGAGCAGTACTTC. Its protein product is CASSHGQGVLFYEQYF.

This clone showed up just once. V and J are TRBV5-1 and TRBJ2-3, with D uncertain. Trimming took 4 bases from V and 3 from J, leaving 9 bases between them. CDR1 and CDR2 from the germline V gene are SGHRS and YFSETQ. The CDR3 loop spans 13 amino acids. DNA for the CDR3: TGCGCCAGCAGCAGAGCGAGAACAGATACGCAGTATTTT. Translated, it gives CASSRARTDTQYF.

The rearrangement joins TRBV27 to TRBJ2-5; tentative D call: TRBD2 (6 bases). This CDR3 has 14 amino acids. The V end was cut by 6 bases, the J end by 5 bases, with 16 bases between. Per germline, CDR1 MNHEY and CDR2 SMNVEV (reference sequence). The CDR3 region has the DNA TGTGCCAGCAGCCCGGTGACCCGGGAGGAGACCCAGTACTTC. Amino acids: CASSPVTREETQYF.

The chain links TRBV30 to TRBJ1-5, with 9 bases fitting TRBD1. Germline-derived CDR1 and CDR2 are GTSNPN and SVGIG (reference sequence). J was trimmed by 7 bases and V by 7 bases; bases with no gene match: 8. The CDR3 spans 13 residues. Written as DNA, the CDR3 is TGTGCCTTTACACAGGGGGCTGGACAGCCCCAGCATTTT. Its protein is CAFTQGAGQPQHF.

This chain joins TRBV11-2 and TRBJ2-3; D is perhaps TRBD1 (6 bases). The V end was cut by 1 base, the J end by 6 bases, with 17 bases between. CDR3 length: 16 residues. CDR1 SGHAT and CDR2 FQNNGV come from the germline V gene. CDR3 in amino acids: CASSLVGGLGLDTQYF. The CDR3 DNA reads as TGTGCCAGCAGCTTAGTAGGGGGATTAGGGCTCGATACGCAGTATTTT.

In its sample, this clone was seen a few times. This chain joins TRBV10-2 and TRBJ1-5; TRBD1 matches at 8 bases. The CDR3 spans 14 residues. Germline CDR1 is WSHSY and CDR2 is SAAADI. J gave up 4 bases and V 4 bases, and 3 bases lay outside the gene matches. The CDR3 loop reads CASSGTGKNQPQHF. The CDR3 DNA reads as TGCGCCAGCAGTGGGACAGGGAAGAATCAGCCCCAGCATTTT.

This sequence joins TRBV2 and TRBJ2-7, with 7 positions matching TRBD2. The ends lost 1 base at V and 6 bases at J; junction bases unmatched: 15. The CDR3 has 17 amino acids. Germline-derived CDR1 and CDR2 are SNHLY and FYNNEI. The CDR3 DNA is TGTGCCAGCAGTGAAGGTGGGGGGGGACCGGCTCTTCGCGAGCAGTACTTC. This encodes CASSEGGGGPALREQYF.

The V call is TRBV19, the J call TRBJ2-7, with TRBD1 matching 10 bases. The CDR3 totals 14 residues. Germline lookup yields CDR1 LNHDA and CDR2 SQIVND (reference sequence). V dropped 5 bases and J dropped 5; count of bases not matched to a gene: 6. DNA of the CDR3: TGTGCCAGTAGTGATGGGACAGGGGTCAACGAGCAGTACTTC. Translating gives CASSDGTGVNEQYF. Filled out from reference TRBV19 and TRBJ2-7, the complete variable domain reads DGGITQSPKYLFRKEGQNVTLSCEQNLNHDAMYWYRQDPGQGLRLIYYSQIVNDFQKGDIAEGYSVSREKKESFPLTVTSAQKNPTAFYLCASSDGTGVNEQYFGPGTRLTVT.

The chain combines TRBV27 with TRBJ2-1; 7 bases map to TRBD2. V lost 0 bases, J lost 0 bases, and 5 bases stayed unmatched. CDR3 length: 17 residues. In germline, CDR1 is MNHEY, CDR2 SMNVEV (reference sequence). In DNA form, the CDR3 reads TGTGCCAGCAGTTTATCGGGGGGGGACCCCTCCTACAATGAGCAGTTCTTC. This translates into CASSLSGGDPSYNEQFF.

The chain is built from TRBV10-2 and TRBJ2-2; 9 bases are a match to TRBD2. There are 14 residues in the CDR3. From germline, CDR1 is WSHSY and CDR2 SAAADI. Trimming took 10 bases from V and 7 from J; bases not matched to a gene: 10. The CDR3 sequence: CATLSGRGIGELFF. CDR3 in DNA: TGCGCCACCCTTAGCGGGAGAGGAATCGGGGAGCTGTTTTTT.

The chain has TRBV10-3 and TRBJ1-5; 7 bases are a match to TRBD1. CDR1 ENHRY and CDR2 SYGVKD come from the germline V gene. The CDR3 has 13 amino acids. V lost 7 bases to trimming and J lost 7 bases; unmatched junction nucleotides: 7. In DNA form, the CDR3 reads TGTGCCATCAAAGACAGGGTAAGGCAGCCCCAGCATTTT. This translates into CAIKDRVRQPQHF.

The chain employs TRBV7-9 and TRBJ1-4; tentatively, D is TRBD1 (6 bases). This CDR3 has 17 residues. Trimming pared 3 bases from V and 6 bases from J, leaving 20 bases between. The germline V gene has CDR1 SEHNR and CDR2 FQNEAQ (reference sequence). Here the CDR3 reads CASSFYLNRAGDEKLFF. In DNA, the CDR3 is TGTGCCAGCAGCTTTTACCTAAACAGGGCTGGAGATGAAAAACTGTTTTTT.

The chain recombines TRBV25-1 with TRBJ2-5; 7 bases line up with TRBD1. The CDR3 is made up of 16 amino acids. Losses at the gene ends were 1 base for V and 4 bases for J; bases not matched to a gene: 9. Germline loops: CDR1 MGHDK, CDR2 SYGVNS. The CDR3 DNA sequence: TGTGCCAGCAGTGAATTCGCGACAGGGCTGGGAGAGACCCAGTACTTC. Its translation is CASSEFATGLGETQYF.

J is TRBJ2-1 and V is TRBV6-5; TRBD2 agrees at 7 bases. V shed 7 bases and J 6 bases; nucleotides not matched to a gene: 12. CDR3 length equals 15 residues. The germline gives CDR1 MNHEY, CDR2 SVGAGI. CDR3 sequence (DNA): TGTGCCAGCACCGTATCGGGGGGTTTGGGCAATGAGCAGTTCTTC. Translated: CASTVSGGLGNEQFF.

The CDR3 spells CASSYSNGGNTEAFF. DNA for the CDR3: TGTGCCAGCAGTTACTCGAACGGAGGCAACACTGAAGCTTTCTTT. V usage is TRBV6-5 and J usage is TRBJ1-1; D remains ambiguous. V was trimmed by 0 bases and J by 2 bases, leaving 10 bases between them. Germline CDR1 and CDR2: MNHEY and SVGAGI. The length of the CDR3 is 15 residues.